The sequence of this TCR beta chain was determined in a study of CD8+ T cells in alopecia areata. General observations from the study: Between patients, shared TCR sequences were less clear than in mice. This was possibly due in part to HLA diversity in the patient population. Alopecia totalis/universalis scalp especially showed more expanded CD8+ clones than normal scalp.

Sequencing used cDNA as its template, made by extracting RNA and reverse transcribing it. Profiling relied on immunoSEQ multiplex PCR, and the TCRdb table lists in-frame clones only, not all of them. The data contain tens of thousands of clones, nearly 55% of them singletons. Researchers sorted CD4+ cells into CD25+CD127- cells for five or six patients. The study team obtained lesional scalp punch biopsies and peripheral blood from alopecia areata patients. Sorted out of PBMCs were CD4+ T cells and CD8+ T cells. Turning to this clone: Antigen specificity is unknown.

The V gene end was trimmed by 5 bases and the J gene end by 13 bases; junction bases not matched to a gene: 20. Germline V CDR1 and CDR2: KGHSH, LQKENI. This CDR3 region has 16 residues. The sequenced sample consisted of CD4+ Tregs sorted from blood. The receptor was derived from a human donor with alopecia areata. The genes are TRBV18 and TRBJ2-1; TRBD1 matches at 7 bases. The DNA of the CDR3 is TGTGCCAGCTCATCAAAGCCTAACAGGGGACAAGCTCACCAGTTCTTC. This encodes CASSSKPNRGQAHQFF. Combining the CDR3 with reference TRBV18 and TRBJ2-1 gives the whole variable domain NAGVMQNPRHLVRRRGQEARLRCSPMKGHSHVYWYRQLPEEGLKFMVYLQKENIIDESGMPKERFSAEFPKEGPSILRIQQVVRGDSAAYFCASSSKPNRGQAHQFFGPGTRLTVL.